A selection of T cell receptor beta chains follows, all from one sample in a study of T cell repertoires in ileal Crohn's disease. Method: immunoSEQ multiplex PCR; TCRdb's copy keeps in-frame clones and lacks some. The sample has 5,500 to 8,000 clones, around 80% seen once. The material sequenced was ileal tissue. These receptors all stem from an adult with Crohn's disease. Both conserved end residues are part of each CDR3. Fields, in order: J gene, V gene, D gene, clone size, CDR3 DNA, CDR3 protein. The D gene is left open where the match is weak. Expanded clones get a size class; other rows say once, few or many, or leave the size out.

TRBJ1-1	TRBV19	TRBD1	.	TGTGCCAGTAGTCGGACAGGAGGGAACACTGAAGCCTTCTTT	CASSRTGGNTEAFF
TRBJ1-1	TRBV10-3	TRBD1	few	TGTGCCATCAGTGACACAAACAGGGGGCGCGGGGCTGAAGCTTTCTTT	CAISDTNRGRGAEAFF
TRBJ1-2	TRBV10-3	.	.	TGTGCCGCCTCAAAGGGGGATGGTGGCTACACCTTC	CAASKGDGGYTF
TRBJ1-2	TRBV11-2	.	.	TGTGCCAGCAGCTTAGGTCGGGGGGGCAGTGGCTACACCTTC	CASSLGRGGSGYTF
TRBJ2-3	TRBV5-1	TRBD2	once	TGCGCCAGCAGCGCGGGGACTAGCGGGTACACAGATACGCAGTATTTT	CASSAGTSGYTDTQYF
TRBJ2-7	TRBV19	.	.	TGTGCCAGTAGTATAGTAACGGAGGGCGGGTACGAGCAGTACTTC	CASSIVTEGGYEQYF
TRBJ2-7	TRBV5-3	.	once	TGTGCCAGAAGCCGATTTTACTACCCCTACCATAGTGGCCCCACCTACGAGCAGTACTTC	CARSRFYYPYHSGPTYEQYF
TRBJ2-2	TRBV29-1	.	.	TGCAGCGTTGATACAAGCGTGGCCGGGGAGCTGTTTTTT	CSVDTSVAGELFF
TRBJ2-1	TRBV7-2	.	.	TGTGCCAGCAGCTTACGCCCGTCGTCTGGTATATTACGGGATGAGCAGTTCTTC	CASSLRPSSGILRDEQFF
TRBJ2-1	TRBV30	TRBD2	.	TGTGCCTGGATGAACAAAGCGGGGAATGAGCAGTTCTTC	CAWMNKAGNEQFF
TRBJ2-7	TRBV5-1	.	.	TGCGCCAGCAGCTTGAGGTCCGGGAGAGAGGCCTACGAGCAGTACTTC	CASSLRSGREAYEQYF
TRBJ2-7	TRBV18	TRBD1	.	TGTGCCAGCTCACCACTTCAGGGGGCGGGCGAGCAGTACTTC	CASSPLQGAGEQYF
TRBJ1-5	TRBV19	.	.	TGTGCCAGTAGAAGGGGCCTGGCGGGGAATCAGCCCCAGCATTTT	CASRRGLAGNQPQHF
TRBJ2-3	TRBV5-1	TRBD1	.	TGCGCCAGCAGCTTGGGGGACAGACACACAGATACGCAGTATTTT	CASSLGDRHTDTQYF
TRBJ2-7	TRBV25-1	TRBD2	few	TGTGCCAGCAGTGGGGAGGGCAGGCCGGGACTACCTTACGAGCAGTACTTC	CASSGEGRPGLPYEQYF
TRBJ2-1	TRBV2	TRBD2	.	TGTGCCAGCAGCCGAGAATCTAGCGGCGTTAAGTTCTTC	CASSRESSGVKFF
TRBJ2-1	TRBV7-8	TRBD2	.	TGTGCCAGCAGCCCCGCCCCGGGGGGAAATGAGCAGTTCTTC	CASSPAPGGNEQFF
TRBJ2-7	TRBV5-1	TRBD2	.	TGCGCCAGCAGCTTGGCAGGGACTAGCGGTGTCCACGAGCAGTACTTC	CASSLAGTSGVHEQYF
TRBJ2-7	TRBV25-1	TRBD1	.	TGTGCCAGCAGTGACCCACCGGGACAGGGGACGACCTCCTACGAGCAGTACTTC	CASSDPPGQGTTSYEQYF
TRBJ2-7	TRBV19	.	.	TGTGCCAGTAGTGCAGGCCCGGATTTAAGTTCCTACGAGCAGTACTTC	CASSAGPDLSSYEQYF
TRBJ1-5	TRBV5-6	.	.	TGTGCCAGCAGCTTGGCAGGTACTAATCAGCCCCAGCATTTT	CASSLAGTNQPQHF
TRBJ2-1	TRBV28	TRBD1	.	TGTGCCATAAACCCCGGGACAGGGGACCTCAATGAGCAGTTCTTC	CAINPGTGDLNEQFF
TRBJ2-1	TRBV4-1	TRBD1	once	TGCGCCAGCAGCAGGGACAGGGGCGCCTACAATGAGCAGTTCTTC	CASSRDRGAYNEQFF
TRBJ2-1	TRBV25-1	TRBD2	.	TGTGCCAGCAGTGAGACCCGGACTAGCGGGAGGGCCCGAGATGAGCAGTTCTTC	CASSETRTSGRARDEQFF
TRBJ2-3	TRBV30	.	.	TGTGCCTGGAGCTTGCGGAGGGGGCCCACAGATACGCAGTATTTT	CAWSLRRGPTDTQYF
TRBJ2-1	TRBV5-1	TRBD2	.	TGCGCCAGCAGAACCGCGACTAGCGGTTCCTACAATGAGCAGTTCTTC	CASRTATSGSYNEQFF
TRBJ1-3	TRBV30	.	.	TGTGCCTGGAGTCTCGGTTACACCATATATTTT	CAWSLGYTIYF
TRBJ2-5	TRBV5-1	TRBD2	.	TGCGCCAGCAGCTTGGGGGGTAGCGGGCAAGAGACCCAGTACTTC	CASSLGGSGQETQYF
TRBJ2-3	TRBV25-1	TRBD2	.	TGTGCCAGCAGTGGAACGGGGACTAGCGGGAGAGTGAATACGCAGTATTTT	CASSGTGTSGRVNTQYF
TRBJ1-2	TRBV2	.	.	TGTGCCAGCAGTGAAATTCAGGGTGGCTATGGCTACACCTTC	CASSEIQGGYGYTF
TRBJ1-1	TRBV10-3	.	.	TGTGCCATCAGTGAGTCTTGGGGAGGTGAAGCTTTCTTT	CAISESWGGEAFF
TRBJ2-3	TRBV20-1	.	.	TGCAGTGCCCCGCGGGGAGATACGCAGTATTTT	CSAPRGDTQYF
TRBJ2-1	TRBV1	.	once	TGCACCAGCAGCCACGAAGGGACTAGCGGGCCTCTACTCGTCAATGAGCAGTTCTTC	CTSSHEGTSGPLLVNEQFF
TRBJ1-5	TRBV10-2	TRBD1	.	TGCGCCAGCAGGGGACAGGGTAGCAATCAGCCCCAGCATTTT	CASRGQGSNQPQHF
TRBJ2-7	TRBV7-9	TRBD1	.	TGTGCCAGCAGCCCGACAGGGATCTCCTACGAGCAGTACTTC	CASSPTGISYEQYF
TRBJ2-7	TRBV29-1	TRBD1	.	TGCAGCGTTGGGACAGGGGACGAGCAGTACTTC	CSVGTGDEQYF
TRBJ2-2	TRBV4-2	.	once	TGTGCCAGCAGCCAAGTCGGCGGGGAGCTGTTTTTT	CASSQVGGELFF
TRBJ2-3	TRBV25-1	.	once	TGTGCCAGCAGTGAAGGGGCGGGAACAGATACGCAGTATTTT	CASSEGAGTDTQYF
TRBJ2-3	TRBV7-2	TRBD2	.	TGTGCCAGCAGCTTAGAAGGACTAGCGAGGGGCACGCAGTATTTT	CASSLEGLARGTQYF
TRBJ2-5	TRBV7-9	TRBD1	.	TGTGCCAGCAGCTCGACAGGGCAGGCGGGAGAGACCCAGTACTTC	CASSSTGQAGETQYF
TRBJ2-7	TRBV5-1	TRBD2	.	TGCGCCAGCAGCTTGAGGGAGGCTAGCGGTACCCCCTACGAGCAGTACTTC	CASSLREASGTPYEQYF
TRBJ2-5	TRBV5-1	.	.	TGCGCCAGCAGCTCCGGTGGGCTGGGTGTGGAGACCCAGTACTTC	CASSSGGLGVETQYF
TRBJ1-2	TRBV6-4	TRBD1	.	TGTGCCAGCAGTGACTCGGAGGGGGCAAACTATGGCTACACCTTC	CASSDSEGANYGYTF
TRBJ2-7	TRBV12-5	TRBD1	.	TGTGCTAGCGGGGACAGGGGATACGAGCAGTACTTC	CASGDRGYEQYF
TRBJ1-2	TRBV19	.	.	TGTGCCAGTAGTCCGGGTTATGGCTACACCTTC	CASSPGYGYTF
TRBJ1-1	TRBV7-6	.	.	TGTGCCAGCAGCTTGACAGAGAACACTGAAGCTTTCTTT	CASSLTENTEAFF
TRBJ2-7	TRBV6-1	TRBD1	.	TGTGCCAGCAGTCTTGGACAGGGGGCCCCGAGGGAGCAGTACTTC	CASSLGQGAPREQYF
TRBJ2-7	TRBV25-1	.	once	TGTGCCAGCAGAGGACAGTTGCCCGAGCAGTACTTC	CASRGQLPEQYF
TRBJ2-6	TRBV11-2	TRBD1	.	TGTGCCAGCAGCGGGGGACAGGCCTACTCTGGGGCCAACGTCCTGACTTTC	CASSGGQAYSGANVLTF
TRBJ2-1	TRBV5-1	TRBD2	.	TGCGCCAGCAGCACCCTACTAGCGGGAAGCAATGAGCAGTTCTTC	CASSTLLAGSNEQFF
TRBJ2-2	TRBV7-9	.	.	TGTGCCAGCAGCCTAAAAGGACAAGCTTTTAGAACCGGGGAGCTGTTTTTT	CASSLKGQAFRTGELFF
TRBJ2-1	TRBV5-1	TRBD2	once	TGCGCCAGCAGCTACGGACTAGCGCAAAATGAGCAGTTCTTC	CASSYGLAQNEQFF